This T cell receptor beta chain was sequenced during a study of blood T cells in healthy people across ages. A second PCR, run for roughly 7 to 11 cycles, used a sample-barcoded 5' primer plus a J-beta primer mix. In TCRdb, the 5' RACE reads were re-called with MiXCR into one record per CDR3 protein. The sample records approximately 770,000 distinct CDR3 sequences, 55% to 70% being singletons. This CDR3 spans 12 amino acids. Germline V lookup: CDR1 GTSNPN, CDR2 SVGIG (reference sequence). Deletions cut 7 bases from V and 2 bases from J, with 12 bases between. The sequenced sample was blood. The receptor's source is a young man in good health. The J gene is TRBJ2-7, the V gene TRBV30, with D maybe TRBD2 (6 bases). The CDR3 reads CAFTSRTYEQYF. CDR3 nucleotide sequence: TGTGCCTTCACTAGCCGAACCTACGAGCAGTACTTC.